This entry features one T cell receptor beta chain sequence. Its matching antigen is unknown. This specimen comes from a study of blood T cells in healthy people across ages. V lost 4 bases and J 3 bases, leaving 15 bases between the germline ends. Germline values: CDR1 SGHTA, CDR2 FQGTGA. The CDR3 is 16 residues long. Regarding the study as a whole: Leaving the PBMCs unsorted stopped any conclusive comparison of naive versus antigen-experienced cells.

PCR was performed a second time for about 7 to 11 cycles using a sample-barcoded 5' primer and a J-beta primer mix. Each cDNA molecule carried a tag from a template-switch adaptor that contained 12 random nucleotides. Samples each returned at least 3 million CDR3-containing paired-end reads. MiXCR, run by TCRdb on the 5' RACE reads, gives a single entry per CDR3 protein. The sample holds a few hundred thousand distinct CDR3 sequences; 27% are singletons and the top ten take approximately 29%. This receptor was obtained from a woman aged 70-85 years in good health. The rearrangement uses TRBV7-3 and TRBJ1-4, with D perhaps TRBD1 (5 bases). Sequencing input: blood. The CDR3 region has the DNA TGTGCCAGCAGCTCCCACCCGGGACGGTCTAATGAAAAACTGTTTTTT. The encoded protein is CASSSHPGRSNEKLFF.